This T cell receptor beta chain emerged from a study of shared clonotypes between healthy human individuals. Naive-designated CD8 cells lacked CD45RO, were positively enriched for CCR7, and omitted terminally differentiated effector memory CD45RA+ cells. The CDR3 extends over 15 amino acids. Trimming took 5 bases from V and 8 from J, leaving 21 bases between them. CDR1 is LNHDA and CDR2 is SQIVND in the germline V gene (reference sequence). Only in-frame clones appear in the TCRdb table, and some are missing; sequencing was by immunoSEQ multiplex PCR. The data contain about 1,900,000 clones, about 95% of them singletons. A single count supports this clone.

The sample taken for sequencing was naive CD8+ T cells sorted from blood. The chain has TRBV19 and TRBJ1-2; D may be TRBD1 (6 bases). The TCR originated in a young man in good health. CDR3 nucleotides: TGTGCCAGTAGTCCTTCGGGACACCCACCTCGGGGCTACACCTTC. Amino acids: CASSPSGHPPRGYTF.